This T cell receptor (beta chain) originates from a study of T cells in Graves' hyperthyroidism and ophthalmopathy. Study at large: Peripheral blood was taken when the disease was first diagnosed, before any treatment began. Findings and caveats of the study: A model built on 13 V-J features separated ophthalmopathy from stable hyperthyroidism. Most thyroid clonotypes expanded above 0.001 were also detected in blood.

Researchers amplified the TCR beta CDR3 regions from RNA transcripts. The TCR CDR3 first-round RT-PCR relied on the HTBI primer set. One entry per CDR3 protein results from TCRdb running MiXCR on the multiplex PCR reads. The data hold 400,000 to 500,000 distinct CDR3 sequences, with under 15% observed a single time. Diagnoses were established using clinical symptoms, serum thyroxine and TRAb, thyroid ultrasound and orbital computed tomography. This clonotype showed up many times. Its antigen is currently unknown. Germline-derived CDR1 and CDR2 are SNHLY and FYNNEI. This CDR3 spans 16 amino acids. With 6 bases clipped from V and 5 bases from J, the junction kept 7 bases outside the gene matches.

The material sequenced was blood. The chain uses TRBV2 and TRBJ2-3; 14 nucleotides align to TRBD2. This sequence was found in a young woman with Graves' hyperthyroidism. In DNA, the CDR3 is TGTGCCAGCAGGCCGGGACTAGCGGGAGAGATAGATACGCAGTATTTT. This gives the protein CASRPGLAGEIDTQYF.